Listed below are T cell receptor beta chains from one sample, sequenced in a study of shared clonotypes between healthy human individuals. The repertoire was sequenced with immunoSEQ multiplex PCR; TCRdb's copy has only in-frame clones and lacks some. Of 550,000 to 850,000 clones in the sample, approximately 72% were seen once. Sequenced input: memory CD4+ T cells sorted from blood. All receptors come from a woman in her 30s in good health. Both conserved end residues are part of each CDR3. The D gene is left open where the match is weak. The listing skips clone size in some rows; elsewhere it reads once, few, many or a size class.

d_gene	abundance	v_gene	j_gene	CDR3aa	CDR3nt
.	once	TRBV28	TRBJ1-5	CASSTAGNNQPQHF	TGTGCCAGCAGCACGGCAGGGAACAATCAGCCCCAGCATTTT
.	.	TRBV10-1	TRBJ2-3	CASSERDTQYF	TGCGCCAGCAGTGAAAGGGATACGCAGTATTTT
TRBD2	once	TRBV11-3	TRBJ2-2	CASSPGLASNTGELFF	TGTGCCAGCAGCCCGGGACTAGCGAGTAACACCGGGGAGCTGTTTTTT
.	.	TRBV21-1	TRBJ2-3	CASPTPADTQYF	TGTGCCAGCCCGACCCCGGCAGATACGCAGTATTTT
TRBD1	.	TRBV5-1	TRBJ1-4	CASSQRDRNNEKLFF	TGCGCCAGCAGCCAAAGGGACAGGAATAATGAAAAACTGTTTTTT
.	.	TRBV13	TRBJ2-3	CASCYTGADTQYF	TGTGCCAGCTGTTACACGGGGGCAGATACGCAGTATTTT
TRBD1	.	TRBV29-1	TRBJ2-2	CSARQGLYTGELFF	TGCAGCGCCCGACAGGGTTTGTACACCGGGGAGCTGTTTTTT
TRBD1	once	TRBV27	TRBJ2-6	CASSSPGQDTGANVLTF	TGTGCCAGCAGTTCTCCGGGACAGGACACTGGGGCCAACGTCCTGACTTTC
.	few	TRBV2	TRBJ2-5	CASSVMAETQYF	TGTGCCAGCAGTGTGATGGCGGAGACCCAGTACTTC
TRBD1	.	TRBV27	TRBJ2-4	CASSPGQENIQYF	TGTGCCAGCTCGCCGGGACAGGAAAACATTCAGTACTTC
TRBD2	few	TRBV5-4	TRBJ2-2	CASSTGTRQTGELFF	TGTGCCAGCAGCACCGGGACTAGACAAACCGGGGAGCTGTTTTTT
TRBD2	.	TRBV5-1	TRBJ2-5	CASSLLAGDGTQYF	TGCGCCAGCAGCTTACTAGCGGGAGATGGGACCCAGTACTTC
.	.	TRBV30	TRBJ2-7	CAWSVLGEQYF	TGTGCCTGGAGTGTACTCGGCGAGCAGTACTTC
.	.	TRBV14	TRBJ1-2	CASSQDPLVGYTF	TGTGCCAGCAGCCAAGACCCCCTCGTAGGCTACACCTTC
.	.	TRBV28	TRBJ1-4	CASSPFNTAGEKLFF	TGTGCCAGCAGTCCCTTTAACACAGCAGGGGAAAAACTGTTTTTT
.	.	TRBV6-1	TRBJ1-2	CASSQEPSGGYTF	TGTGCCAGCAGTCAAGAACCCTCGGGGGGCTACACCTTC
.	few	TRBV7-9	TRBJ2-7	CASSSGTAQYF	TGTGCCAGCAGCTCGGGGACGGCGCAGTACTTC
.	.	TRBV4-2	TRBJ2-3	CASSLGRSDTQYF	TGTGCCAGCAGCTTGGGGAGGAGCGATACGCAGTATTTT
TRBD2	few	TRBV5-1	TRBJ2-3	CASSRVTSGRSDTQYF	TGCGCCAGCAGCCGTGTGACTAGCGGGAGGTCAGATACGCAGTATTTT
.	.	TRBV27	TRBJ1-3	CASRARGVGNTIYF	TGTGCCAGCAGGGCTCGGGGGGTAGGAAACACCATATATTTT
.	.	TRBV5-1	TRBJ2-5	CASSLGEGETQYF	TGCGCCAGCAGCCTTGGGGAAGGGGAGACCCAGTACTTC
.	.	TRBV7-6	TRBJ2-3	CASSLFSVRTDTQYF	TGTGCCAGCAGCTTATTTTCCGTCCGCACAGATACGCAGTATTTT
.	few	TRBV9	TRBJ1-4	CASSPGYRNEKLFF	TGTGCCAGCAGCCCCGGGTATCGGAATGAAAAACTGTTTTTT
TRBD1	.	TRBV18	TRBJ1-4	CASSPSGGEKLFF	TGTGCCAGCTCACCCTCAGGGGGTGAAAAACTGTTTTTT
TRBD1	.	TRBV4-1	TRBJ2-7	CASSRGQGTYEQYF	TGCGCCAGCAGCCGGGGACAGGGTACCTACGAGCAGTACTTC
TRBD2	.	TRBV5-1	TRBJ2-5	CASSLAGTQETQYF	TGCGCCAGCAGCTTAGCGGGAACCCAAGAGACCCAGTACTTC
TRBD1	.	TRBV29-1	TRBJ2-7	CSVRTGRNEQYF	TGCAGCGTTCGGACAGGGAGGAACGAGCAGTACTTC
.	.	TRBV28	TRBJ2-3	CASSSLGDPASSTDTQYF	TGTGCCAGCAGTTCCCTGGGGGACCCCGCTTCTAGCACAGATACGCAGTATTTT
TRBD2	.	TRBV5-1	TRBJ2-1	CASSHEPGLAGLEQFF	TGCGCCAGCAGCCACGAGCCGGGACTAGCGGGACTAGAGCAGTTCTTC
TRBD1	.	TRBV19	TRBJ1-5	CASSRGQGAQPQHF	TGTGCCAGTAGCCGGGGACAGGGGGCCCAGCCCCAGCATTTT
TRBD1	.	TRBV10-1	TRBJ1-1	CASTNRGTTEAFF	TGCGCCAGCACGAACAGGGGTACCACTGAAGCTTTCTTT
TRBD1	.	TRBV29-1	TRBJ1-1	CSISTGANTEAFF	TGCAGCATTTCGACAGGGGCGAACACTGAAGCTTTCTTT
TRBD1	.	TRBV7-9	TRBJ2-7	CASSAQGQGGEQYF	TGTGCCAGCAGCGCACAAGGACAGGGTGGCGAGCAGTACTTC
.	.	TRBV27	TRBJ2-7	CASSSRPSYEQYF	TGTGCCAGCAGTTCCCGGCCGAGCTACGAGCAGTACTTC
.	.	TRBV19	TRBJ1-5	CASTSSNQPQHF	TGTGCCAGTACGAGTAGCAATCAGCCCCAGCATTTT
TRBD1	.	TRBV6-6	TRBJ2-1	CASQRGPDEQFF	TGTGCCAGCCAAAGGGGGCCCGATGAGCAGTTCTTC
.	.	TRBV19	TRBJ1-5	CASRADSSNQPQHF	TGTGCCAGTAGGGCCGACAGTAGCAATCAGCCCCAGCATTTT
.	.	TRBV7-8	TRBJ2-7	CASSSYRGLRYEQYF	TGTGCCAGCAGCTCCTACCGGGGTTTGCGTTACGAGCAGTACTTC
TRBD1	.	TRBV15	TRBJ1-5	CATSRRDRGRVEGNQPQHF	TGTGCCACCAGCAGAAGGGACAGGGGGCGGGTTGAAGGGAATCAGCCCCAGCATTTT
TRBD2	.	TRBV19	TRBJ2-2	CASSMTSANTGELFF	TGTGCCAGTAGTATGACTAGCGCGAACACCGGGGAGCTGTTTTTT